This TCR beta chain was captured by sequencing in a study of naive and memory T cell subsets. Study conclusions and caveats: A few larger clonotypes appeared in naive repertoires, especially CD8, possibly memory cells re-expressing CD45RA.

This clonotype showed up just a few times. Its antigen is unidentified. Two oligonucleotides, mixed equimolar, formed the beta constant-region primer covering TRBC1 and TRBC2. Nested alpha and beta constant-region primers with the SP2 primer drove four PCR rounds on ligated cDNA. TCRdb redid the calling of the UMI-ligation and nested PCR reads with MiXCR, one entry per CDR3 protein. Seen here are 120,000 to 150,000 distinct CDR3 sequences, roughly 23% observed once, and the top ten hold 0.11%. Sequenced material: naive CD4+ T cells from blood. The sequence was collected from a human donor in good health.

CDR3 sequence: CASSKGDRERETQYF. The CDR3 DNA reads as TGCGCCAGCAGCAAAGGGGACAGGGAGAGAGAGACCCAGTACTTC. J is TRBJ2-5 and V is TRBV5-1; 9 bases map to TRBD1. CDR1 and CDR2 (germline): SGHRS, YFSETQ. J gave up 4 bases and V 4 bases, and 8 bases lay outside the gene matches. This CDR3 contains 15 residues.